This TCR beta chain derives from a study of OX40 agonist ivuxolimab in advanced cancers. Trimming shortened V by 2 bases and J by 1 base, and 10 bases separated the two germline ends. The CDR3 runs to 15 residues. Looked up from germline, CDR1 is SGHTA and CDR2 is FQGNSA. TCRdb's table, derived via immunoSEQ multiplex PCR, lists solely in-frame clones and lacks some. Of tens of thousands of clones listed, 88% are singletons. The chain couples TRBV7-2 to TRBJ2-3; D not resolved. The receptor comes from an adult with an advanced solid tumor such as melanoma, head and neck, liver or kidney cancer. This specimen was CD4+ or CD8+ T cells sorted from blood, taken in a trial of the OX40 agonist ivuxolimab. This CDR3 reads CASSLLPRGTDTQYF. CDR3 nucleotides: TGTGCCAGCAGCTTACTTCCTCGCGGCACAGATACGCAGTATTTT.